These 4 T cell receptor beta chains originate from one sample sequenced in a study of human thymus T cells. Resections were taken during corrective heart surgery, and the thymus tissue came from these. Generated by immunoSEQ multiplex PCR, the TCRdb table keeps only in-frame clones and is missing some. The table lists 65,000 to 90,000 clones, 85% to 95% of them singletons. Sequences were obtained from thymus tissue. The receptors shown here come from a girl in the first two years of life with a congenital heart defect but otherwise immunologically healthy.

The chain couples TRBV10-2 to TRBJ1-4, with unresolved D. The CDR3 runs to 14 residues. CDR1 and CDR2 from the germline V gene are WSHSY and SAAADI. Deletions cut 4 bases from V and 8 bases from J, with 14 bases between. CDR3 region: CASSAGPQGEKLFF. CDR3 nucleotide sequence: TGCGCCAGCAGTGCCGGGCCACAAGGGGAAAAACTGTTTTTT.

A single count supports this clone. The DNA of the CDR3 is TGTGCCAGCAGTGGCATGTGGCAGGGCTACGAGCAGTACTTC. Its translation: CASSGMWQGYEQYF. The gene calls are TRBV27 and TRBJ2-7, with D perhaps TRBD1 (5 bases). With 5 bases removed from V and 3 bases from J, the gap between germline ends came to 14 bases. CDR1 MNHEY and CDR2 SMNVEV come from the germline V gene (reference sequence). This CDR3 is built from 14 residues.

This chain uses TRBV19 with TRBJ2-7; possibly TRBD1 for D (6 bases). The germline CDR1 and CDR2 sequences are LNHDA and SQIVND (reference sequence). This CDR3 has 16 residues. Trimming shortened V by 1 base and J by 3 bases, and 16 bases separated the two germline ends. The CDR3: CASSIGQGIPLYEQYF. The CDR3 region has the DNA TGTGCCAGTAGTATAGGGCAGGGGATTCCCCTCTACGAGCAGTACTTC.

The chain recombines TRBV7-9 with TRBJ2-2, with 11 bases fitting TRBD2. The V segment lost 4 bases and the J segment 1 base; nucleotides outside the gene matches: 2. CDR3 length: 16 amino acids. Germline V gene lookup returns CDR1 SEHNR and CDR2 FQNEAQ (reference sequence). This CDR3 is CASSSGLAENTGELFF. CDR3 nucleotides: TGTGCCAGCAGCTCGGGACTAGCGGAGAACACCGGGGAGCTGTTTTTT.